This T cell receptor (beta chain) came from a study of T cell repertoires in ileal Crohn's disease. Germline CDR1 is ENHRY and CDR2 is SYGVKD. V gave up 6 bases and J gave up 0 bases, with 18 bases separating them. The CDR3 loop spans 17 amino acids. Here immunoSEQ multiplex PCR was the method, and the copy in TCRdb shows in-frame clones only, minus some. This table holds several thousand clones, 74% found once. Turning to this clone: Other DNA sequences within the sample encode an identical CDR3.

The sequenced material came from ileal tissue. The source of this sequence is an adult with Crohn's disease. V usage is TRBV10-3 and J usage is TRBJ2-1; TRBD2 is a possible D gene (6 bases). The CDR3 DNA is TGTGCCATCAGCTCTGCAGGGCGGGGAGGCTCCTACAATGAGCAGTTCTTC. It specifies CAISSAGRGGSYNEQFF.